This record covers a single T cell receptor (beta chain). The CDR3 has 14 amino acids. CDR1 MDHEN and CDR2 SYDVKM come from the germline V gene. Unmatched junction bases numbered 8, after V lost 5 bases and J lost 5 bases. The library protocol tagged individual cDNA molecules with unique molecular identifiers. TCRdb recomputed calls from the 5' RACE reads with MiXCR, one row per CDR3 protein. The sample includes tens of thousands of distinct CDR3 sequences, roughly 6% seen only once; the top ten take 6.5% to 9%. These data belong to a study of early T cells in non-severe SARS-CoV-2 infection. The overall study: Whole-blood bulk RNA, unsorted, was sequenced, and chains were unpaired.

The sequenced sample was whole blood. This sequence joins TRBV28 and TRBJ1-1; 7 bases are shared with TRBD1. The TCR was taken from an adult who was a healthcare worker with PCR-confirmed SARS-CoV-2 infection or an uninfected control (not recorded which). CDR3 region: CASSLRQGGTEAFF. The CDR3 DNA reads as TGTGCCAGCAGTCTAAGACAGGGCGGGACTGAAGCTTTCTTT.